These 7 T cell receptor beta chains originate from one sample sequenced in a study of shared clonotypes between healthy human individuals. Assay: immunoSEQ multiplex PCR; the TCRdb copy retains only in-frame clones and omits some. The profile shows about 1.1 million clones, approximately 80% of them singletons. Sequenced material: memory CD4+ T cells from PBMCs. Documented subset: CD45RA-negative fraction. Receptors originate from a man between 18 and 29 years old in good health. Some clones in this sample may be carry-over from other donors' samples.

The chain couples TRBV27 to TRBJ2-4; D perhaps matches TRBD1 (8 bases). V was clipped by 2 bases and J by 6 bases, with 17 bases between them. Germline V gene sequence: CDR1 MNHEY, CDR2 SMNVEV (reference sequence). The CDR3 covers 16 residues. CDR3 sequence reads: CASSLRGTGGRNIQYF. The CDR3 nucleotides read TGTGCCAGCAGTTTACGAGGGACAGGCGGGAGAAACATTCAGTACTTC.

This chain joins TRBV30 and TRBJ2-7, with D maybe TRBD1 (6 bases). This CDR3 is built from 12 residues. The ends were cut back, 4 bases at V and 6 bases at J, with 13 bases in the middle. Germline CDR1 reads GTSNPN; CDR2 reads SVGIG (reference sequence). CDR3 nucleotides: TGTGCCTGGAAACAGGGTAGAGGCGAGCAGTACTTC. Protein sequence: CAWKQGRGEQYF.

The genes are TRBV6-6 and TRBJ2-7, with D possibly being TRBD1 (5 bases). This CDR3 has 15 amino acids. Germline-derived CDR1 and CDR2 are MNHNY and SVGAGI (reference sequence). Between the trimmed V and J ends, which lost 0 bases and 7 bases, there was a span of 16 bases. CDR3 coding DNA: TGTGCCAGCAGTTACTCGGACACGGGTGTGAGGGAGCAGTACTTC. Amino acids: CASSYSDTGVREQYF.

V gene TRBV9 combines with J gene TRBJ2-7; 14 bases agree with TRBD2. The V and J ends lost 3 bases and 5 bases, in that order; junction bases with no gene match: 4. CDR1 and CDR2 from the germline V gene are SGDLS and YYNGEE. There are 15 residues in the CDR3. The CDR3, as DNA: TGTGCCAGCAGCGCCGAGGGACTAGCGGGAGACGAGCAGTACTTC. Translation gives CASSAEGLAGDEQYF.

J is TRBJ2-1 and V is TRBV7-9, with TRBD2 matching 9 bases. V was clipped by 1 base and J by 4 bases; unmatched bases: 2. Germline values: CDR1 SEHNR, CDR2 FQNEAQ (reference sequence). This CDR3 spans 15 amino acids. The CDR3 here is CASSLGLAGYNEQFF. In nucleotides, the CDR3 is TGTGCCAGCAGCTTAGGTCTAGCGGGATACAATGAGCAGTTCTTC.

This chain connects TRBV28 to TRBJ2-7, with TRBD2 as a possible D gene (5 bases). V lost 0 bases, J lost 0 bases, and 6 bases lay in between. The CDR3 extends over 14 amino acids. Per the germline V gene, CDR1 is MDHEN and CDR2 is SYDVKM. CDR3 in amino acids: CASSLWRASYEQYF. The DNA for the CDR3 is TGTGCCAGCAGTTTATGGCGGGCCTCCTACGAGCAGTACTTC.

The chain links TRBV28 to TRBJ2-7; the D is unclear. V was trimmed by 7 bases and J by 6 bases, leaving 22 bases between them. This CDR3 spans 15 amino acids. Germline CDR1 MDHEN, CDR2 SYDVKM. The CDR3 loop reads CASNHRVTRASEQYF. The CDR3 DNA follows: TGTGCCAGCAACCATCGGGTTACCCGGGCCAGCGAGCAGTACTTC.